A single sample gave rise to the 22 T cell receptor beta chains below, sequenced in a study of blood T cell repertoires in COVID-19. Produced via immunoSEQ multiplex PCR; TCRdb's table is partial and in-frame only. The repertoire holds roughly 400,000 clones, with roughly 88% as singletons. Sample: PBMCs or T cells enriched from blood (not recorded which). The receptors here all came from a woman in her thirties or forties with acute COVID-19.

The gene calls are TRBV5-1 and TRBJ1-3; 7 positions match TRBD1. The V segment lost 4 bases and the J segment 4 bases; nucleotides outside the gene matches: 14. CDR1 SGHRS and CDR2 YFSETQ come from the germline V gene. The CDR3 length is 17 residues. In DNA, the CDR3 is TGCGCCAGCAGCGGAAGGAACAGGGGATCAGGCGGAAACACCATATATTTT. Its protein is CASSGRNRGSGGNTIYF. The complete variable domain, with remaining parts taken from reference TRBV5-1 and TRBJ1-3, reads KAGVTQTPRYLIKTRGQQVTLSCSPISGHRSVSWYQQTPGQGLQFLFEYFSETQRNKGNFPGRFSGRQFSNSRSEMNVSTLELGDSALYLCASSGRNRGSGGNTIYFGEGSWLTVV.

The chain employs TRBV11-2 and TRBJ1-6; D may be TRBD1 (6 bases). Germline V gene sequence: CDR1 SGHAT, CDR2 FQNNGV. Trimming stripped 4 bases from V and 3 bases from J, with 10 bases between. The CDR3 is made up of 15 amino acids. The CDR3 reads CASSSGQRYNSPLHF. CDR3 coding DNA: TGTGCCAGCAGCTCCGGACAGCGCTATAATTCACCCCTCCACTTT.

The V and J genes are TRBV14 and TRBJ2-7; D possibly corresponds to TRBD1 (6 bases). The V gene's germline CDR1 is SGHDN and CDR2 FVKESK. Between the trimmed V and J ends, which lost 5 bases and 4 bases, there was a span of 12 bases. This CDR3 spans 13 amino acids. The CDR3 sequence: CASSAQGSYEQYF. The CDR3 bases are TGTGCCAGCAGCGCACAGGGTTCTTACGAGCAGTACTTC. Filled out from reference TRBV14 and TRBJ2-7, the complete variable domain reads EAGVTQFPSHSVIEKGQTVTLRCDPISGHDNLYWYRRVMGKEIKFLLHFVKESKQDESGMPNNRFLAERTGGTYSTLKVQPAELEDSGVYFCASSAQGSYEQYFGPGTRLTVT.

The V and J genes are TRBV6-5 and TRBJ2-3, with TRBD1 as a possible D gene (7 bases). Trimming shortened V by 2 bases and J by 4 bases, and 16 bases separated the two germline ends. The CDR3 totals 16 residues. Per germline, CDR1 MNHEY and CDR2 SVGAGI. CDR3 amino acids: CASSYLTGRYADTQYF. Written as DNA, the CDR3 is TGTGCCAGCAGTTACCTGACAGGGAGGTATGCAGATACGCAGTATTTT.

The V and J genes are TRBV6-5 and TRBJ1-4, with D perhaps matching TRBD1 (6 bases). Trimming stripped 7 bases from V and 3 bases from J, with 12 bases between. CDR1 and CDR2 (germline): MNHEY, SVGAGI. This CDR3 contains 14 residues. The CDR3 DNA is TGTGCCAGCAATAGGGGGGGACCTAATGAAAAACTGTTTTTT. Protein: CASNRGGPNEKLFF.

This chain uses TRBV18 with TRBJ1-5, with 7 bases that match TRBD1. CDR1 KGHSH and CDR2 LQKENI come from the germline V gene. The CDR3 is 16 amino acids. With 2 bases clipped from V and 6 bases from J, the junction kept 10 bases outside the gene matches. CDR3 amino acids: CASSPYDRVLGQPQHF. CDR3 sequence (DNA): TGTGCCAGCTCACCATACGACAGGGTGTTAGGTCAGCCCCAGCATTTT.

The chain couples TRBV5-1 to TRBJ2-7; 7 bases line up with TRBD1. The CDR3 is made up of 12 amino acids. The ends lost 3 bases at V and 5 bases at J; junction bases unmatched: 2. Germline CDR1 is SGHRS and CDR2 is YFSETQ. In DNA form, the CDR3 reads TGCGCCAGCAGCTCTCAGGGGGACGAGCAGTACTTC. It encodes CASSSQGDEQYF.

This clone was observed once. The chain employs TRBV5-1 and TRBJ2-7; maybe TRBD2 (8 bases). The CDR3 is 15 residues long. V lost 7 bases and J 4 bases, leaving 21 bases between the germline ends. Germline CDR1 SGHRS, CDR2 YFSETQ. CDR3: CASSVSTGTSYEQYF. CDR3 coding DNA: TGCGCCAGCTCGGTATCGACAGGGACTAGTTACGAGCAGTACTTC.

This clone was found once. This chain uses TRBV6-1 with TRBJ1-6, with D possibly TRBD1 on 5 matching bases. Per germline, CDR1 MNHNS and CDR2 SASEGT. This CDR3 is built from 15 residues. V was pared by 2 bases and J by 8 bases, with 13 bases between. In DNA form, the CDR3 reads TGTGCCAGCAGTGAAAATTGGGGGGGGGATTCACCCCTCCACTTT. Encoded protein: CASSENWGGDSPLHF.

The CDR3 here is CASKAGLAGGQDTQYF. CDR3 bases: TGTGCCAGCAAGGCAGGACTAGCGGGGGGGCAAGATACGCAGTATTTT. This chain links TRBV3-1 (or the pseudogene TRBV3-2) with TRBJ2-3; 15 nucleotides agree with TRBD2. After removal of 7 bases from V and 5 bases from J, the junction contained 7 bases not matched to a gene. The CDR3 has 16 amino acids. Germline CDR1 LGHDT, CDR2 YNNKEL (reference sequence).

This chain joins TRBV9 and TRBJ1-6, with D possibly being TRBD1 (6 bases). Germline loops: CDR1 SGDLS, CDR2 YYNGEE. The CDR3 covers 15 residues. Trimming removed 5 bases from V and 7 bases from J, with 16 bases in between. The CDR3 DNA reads TGTGCCAGCAGTTCCACCGGACAGATCAATTCACCCCTCCACTTT. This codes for CASSSTGQINSPLHF.

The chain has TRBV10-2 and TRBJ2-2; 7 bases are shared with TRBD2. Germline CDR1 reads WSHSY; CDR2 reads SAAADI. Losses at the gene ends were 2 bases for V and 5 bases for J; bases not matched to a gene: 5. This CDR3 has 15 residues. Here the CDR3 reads CASSEGGGLTGELFF. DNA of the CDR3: TGCGCCAGCAGTGAGGGGGGAGGGCTAACCGGGGAGCTGTTTTTT.

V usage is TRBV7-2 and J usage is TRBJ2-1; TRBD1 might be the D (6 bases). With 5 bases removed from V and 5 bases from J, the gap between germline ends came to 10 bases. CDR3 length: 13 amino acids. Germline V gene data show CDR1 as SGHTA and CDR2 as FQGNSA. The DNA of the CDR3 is TGTGCCAGCAGCAGGGGGTTTAACAATGAGCAGTTCTTC. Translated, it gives CASSRGFNNEQFF.

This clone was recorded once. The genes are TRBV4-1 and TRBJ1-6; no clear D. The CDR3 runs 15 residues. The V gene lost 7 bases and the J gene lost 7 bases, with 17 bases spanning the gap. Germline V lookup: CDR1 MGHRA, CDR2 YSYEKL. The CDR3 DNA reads TGCGCCAGCACATCTATGCCCGTGAACAATTCACCCCTCCACTTT. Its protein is CASTSMPVNNSPLHF.

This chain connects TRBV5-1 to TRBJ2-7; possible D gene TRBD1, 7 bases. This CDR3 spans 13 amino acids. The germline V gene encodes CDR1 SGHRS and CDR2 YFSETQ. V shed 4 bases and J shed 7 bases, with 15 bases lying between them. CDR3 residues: CASSVTGAGEQYF. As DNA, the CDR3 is TGCGCCAGCAGCGTAACAGGGGCGGGGGAGCAGTACTTC.

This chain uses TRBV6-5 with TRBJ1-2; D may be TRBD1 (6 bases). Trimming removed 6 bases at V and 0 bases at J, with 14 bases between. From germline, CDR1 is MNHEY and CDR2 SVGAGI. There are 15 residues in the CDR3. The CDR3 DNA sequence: TGTGCCAGCAGCACAGGGAGCGGAGCTAACTATGGCTACACCTTC. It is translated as CASSTGSGANYGYTF.

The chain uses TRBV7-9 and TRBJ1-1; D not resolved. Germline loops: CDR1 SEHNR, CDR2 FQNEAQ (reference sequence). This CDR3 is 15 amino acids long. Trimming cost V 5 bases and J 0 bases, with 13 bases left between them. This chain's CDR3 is CASSRSEGMNTEAFF. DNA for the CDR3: TGTGCCAGCAGCCGATCGGAGGGCATGAACACTGAAGCTTTCTTT.

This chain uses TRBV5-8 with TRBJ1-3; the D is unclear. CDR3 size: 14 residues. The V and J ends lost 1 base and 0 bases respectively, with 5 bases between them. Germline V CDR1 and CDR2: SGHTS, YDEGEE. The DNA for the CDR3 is TGTGCCAGCAGCTTGCCAGGCTCTGGAAACACCATATATTTT. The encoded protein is CASSLPGSGNTIYF.

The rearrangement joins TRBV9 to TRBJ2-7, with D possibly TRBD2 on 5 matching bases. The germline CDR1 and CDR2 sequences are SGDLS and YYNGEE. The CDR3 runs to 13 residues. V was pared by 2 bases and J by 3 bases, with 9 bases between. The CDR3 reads CASSVEDFYEQYF. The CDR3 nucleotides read TGTGCCAGCAGCGTTGAGGACTTCTACGAGCAGTACTTC.

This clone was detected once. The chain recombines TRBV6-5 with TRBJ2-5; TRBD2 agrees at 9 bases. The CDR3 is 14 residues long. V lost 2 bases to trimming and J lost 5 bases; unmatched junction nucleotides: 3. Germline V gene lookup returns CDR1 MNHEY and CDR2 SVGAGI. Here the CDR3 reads CASSYAGGHETQYF. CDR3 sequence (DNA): TGTGCCAGCAGTTACGCGGGGGGGCACGAGACCCAGTACTTC.

CDR3 in DNA: TGTGCCAGCAGCACCTGGGACAGGGCTCAGCCCCAGCATTTT. Encoded protein: CASSTWDRAQPQHF. The chain is built from TRBV9 and TRBJ1-5; 9 bases agree with TRBD1. Germline CDR1 SGDLS, CDR2 YYNGEE. The V segment lost 4 bases and the J segment 6 bases; nucleotides outside the gene matches: 5. This CDR3 has 14 amino acids.

The CDR3 is CASSLGRQENTEAFF. Here the CDR3 DNA reads TGTGCCAGCAGCTTAGGCCGACAGGAGAACACTGAAGCTTTCTTT. The chain couples TRBV11-2 to TRBJ1-1; maybe TRBD1 (6 bases). Germline V gene data show CDR1 as SGHAT and CDR2 as FQNNGV. V was pared by 1 base and J by 1 base, with 10 bases between. The CDR3 loop spans 15 amino acids.